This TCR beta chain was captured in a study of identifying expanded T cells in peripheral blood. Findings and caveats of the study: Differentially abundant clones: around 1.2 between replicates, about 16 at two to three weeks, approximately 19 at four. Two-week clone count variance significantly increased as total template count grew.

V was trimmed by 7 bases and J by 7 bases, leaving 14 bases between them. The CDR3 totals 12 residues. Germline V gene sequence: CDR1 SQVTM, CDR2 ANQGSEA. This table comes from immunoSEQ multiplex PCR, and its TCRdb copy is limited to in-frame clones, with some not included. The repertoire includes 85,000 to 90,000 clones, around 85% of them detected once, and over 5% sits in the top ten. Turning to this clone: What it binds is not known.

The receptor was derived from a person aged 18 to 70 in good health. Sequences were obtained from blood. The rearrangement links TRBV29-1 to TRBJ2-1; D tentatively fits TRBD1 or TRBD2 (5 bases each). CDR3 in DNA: TGCAGCGCTGGGGACCCCCGGAATGAGCAGTTCTTC. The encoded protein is CSAGDPRNEQFF.